Presented here are 27 T cell receptor beta chains from one specimen sequenced in a study of PD-1 blockade in classical Hodgkin lymphoma. The patients all showed relapse after autologous stem cell transplantation, while their brentuximab vedotin exposure varied. TCRdb's table, derived via immunoSEQ multiplex PCR, lists solely in-frame clones and lacks some. The repertoire holds around 25,000 clones, with roughly 65% as singletons. Here the sequenced sample was peripheral blood mononuclear cells (PBMCs), taken before the second cycle of nivolumab. These receptors all stem from a human donor with classical Hodgkin lymphoma.

By share, this clone ranks as large (0.1 to 1%). This chain uses TRBV19 with TRBJ2-2; D gene unclear. CDR1 and CDR2 (germline): LNHDA, SQIVND (reference sequence). The CDR3 spans 13 residues. V dropped 6 bases and J dropped 5 bases, with 10 bases sitting between them. CDR3 bases: TGTGCCAGTAGCCTCAGAGGTACCGGGGAGCTGTTTTTT. This translates into CASSLRGTGELFF. The full variable domain, with the rest looked up from reference TRBV19 and TRBJ2-2, is DGGITQSPKYLFRKEGQNVTLSCEQNLNHDAMYWYRQDPGQGLRLIYYSQIVNDFQKGDIAEGYSVSREKKESFPLTVTSAQKNPTAFYLCASSLRGTGELFFGEGSRLTVL.

The rearrangement joins TRBV15 to TRBJ2-1; 8 positions match TRBD1. J gave up 9 bases and V 5 bases, and 12 bases lay outside the gene matches. This CDR3 is built from 15 residues. In germline, CDR1 is LNHNV, CDR2 YYDKDF (reference sequence). CDR3 DNA: TGTGCCACCAGCGGGAGTACAGGGGGAAGTAGTGAGCAGTTCTTC. It is translated as CATSGSTGGSSEQFF.

The J gene is TRBJ2-7, the V gene TRBV7-2, with 8 positions matching TRBD2. From germline, CDR1 is SGHTA and CDR2 FQGNSA. Trimming removed 0 bases from V and 1 base from J; junction bases left unmatched: 5. CDR3 size: 16 residues. CDR3 DNA: TGTGCCAGCAGCTTAGCGAGTCGGGGGGGGTCCTACGAGCAGTACTTC. Translating gives CASSLASRGGSYEQYF. Using reference TRBV7-2 and TRBJ2-7 for the parts outside the CDR3, the full variable domain is GAGVSQSPSNKVTEKGKDVELRCDPISGHTALYWYRQSLGQGLEFLIYFQGNSAPDKSGLPSDRFSAERTGGSVSTLTIQRTQQEDSAVYLCASSLASRGGSYEQYFGPGTRLTVT.

The chain joins TRBV5-4 to TRBJ1-4; TRBD1 might be the D (5 bases). This CDR3 comprises 15 residues. V was trimmed by 4 bases and J by 7 bases, leaving 17 bases between them. In germline, CDR1 is SGHNT, CDR2 YYREEE (reference sequence). The CDR3 DNA reads as TGTGCCAGCAGCCTTTCCCAGGGTAGCCCTGAAAAACTGTTTTTT. Its translation is CASSLSQGSPEKLFF.

The chain recombines TRBV5-1 with TRBJ2-7; 7 bases map to TRBD1. This CDR3 contains 15 residues. After removal of 3 bases from V and 4 bases from J, the junction contained 10 bases not matched to a gene. Germline CDR1 and CDR2: SGHRS and YFSETQ. CDR3 in DNA: TGCGCCAGCAGCTCCGCCCCGGGACAGACATACGAGCAGTACTTC. Amino acids: CASSSAPGQTYEQYF.

CDR3 sequence: CASSYRLGTDTQYF. DNA for the CDR3: TGTGCCAGCAGTTACAGGCTAGGCACAGATACGCAGTATTTT. The chain carries TRBV6-5 and TRBJ2-3; D not resolved. CDR3 size: 14 residues. V lost 2 bases and J lost 1, with 7 bases in between. The germline V gene encodes CDR1 MNHEY and CDR2 SVGAGI.

The rearrangement links TRBV6-1 to TRBJ2-7, with D possibly being TRBD2 (6 bases). CDR1 and CDR2 from the germline V gene are MNHNS and SASEGT. The CDR3 runs to 12 residues. The V and J ends lost 6 bases and 7 bases respectively, with 13 bases between them. Written as DNA, the CDR3 is TGTGCCAGCAGAGACGGGGCGGGGGAGCAGTACTTC. As protein: CASRDGAGEQYF.

The chain carries TRBV18 and TRBJ1-1; D might be TRBD1 (5 bases). This CDR3 contains 15 residues. Trimming took off 3 bases at V and 0 bases at J, with 11 bases between the two ends. CDR1 KGHSH and CDR2 LQKENI come from the germline V gene. In DNA form, the CDR3 reads TGTGCCAGCTCACCGCCGGGACGGGTGAACACTGAAGCTTTCTTT. The encoded protein is CASSPPGRVNTEAFF.

The rearrangement uses TRBV5-8 and TRBJ1-2; D uncertain. Between the trimmed V and J ends, which lost 3 bases and 1 base, there was a span of 16 bases. Germline loops: CDR1 SGHTS, CDR2 YDEGEE. The CDR3 runs to 16 residues. The CDR3 loop is CASSSPPGRINYGYTF. CDR3 nucleotide sequence: TGTGCCAGCAGCTCCCCCCCCGGACGGATTAACTATGGCTACACCTTC. The complete variable domain, with remaining parts taken from reference TRBV5-8 and TRBJ1-2, reads EAGVTQSPTHLIKTRGQQATLRCSPISGHTSVYWYQQALGLGLQFLLWYDEGEERNRGNFPPRFSGRQFPNYSSELNVNALELEDSALYLCASSSPPGRINYGYTFGSGTRLTVV.

The chain has TRBV2 and TRBJ1-1; D not resolved. Germline CDR1 reads SNHLY; CDR2 reads FYNNEI. This CDR3 spans 14 amino acids. V was trimmed by 6 bases and J by 1 base, leaving 12 bases between them. The CDR3 DNA is TGTGCCAGCAGAAGCGCCTCGGGGAACACTGAAGCTTTCTTT. This encodes CASRSASGNTEAFF.

Only a few counts were recorded for this clone. The chain has TRBV30 and TRBJ1-1; D is perhaps TRBD1 (6 bases). This CDR3 contains 13 residues. The ends were cut back, 2 bases at V and 5 bases at J, with 12 bases in the middle. Germline CDR1 is GTSNPN and CDR2 is SVGIG (reference sequence). CDR3 bases: TGTGCCTGGAGTACGGGGGGCCGAACTGAAGCTTTCTTT. Its translation: CAWSTGGRTEAFF.

V and J are TRBV19 and TRBJ2-7; D remains unclear. Trimming removed 5 bases at V and 11 bases at J, with 16 bases between. The length of the CDR3 is 12 residues. Per germline, CDR1 LNHDA and CDR2 SQIVND (reference sequence). The CDR3 DNA follows: TGTGCCAGTAGTGCCACAGCTACGCCGGAGTACTTC. Translating it yields CASSATATPEYF. The variable domain in full, with the rest retrieved from reference TRBV19 and TRBJ2-7, is DGGITQSPKYLFRKEGQNVTLSCEQNLNHDAMYWYRQDPGQGLRLIYYSQIVNDFQKGDIAEGYSVSREKKESFPLTVTSAQKNPTAFYLCASSATATPEYFGPGTRLTVT.

The chain links TRBV19 to TRBJ2-2; TRBD1 might be the D (6 bases). The CDR3 length is 16 residues. Germline V gene sequence: CDR1 LNHDA, CDR2 SQIVND (reference sequence). V was trimmed by 5 bases and J by 0 bases, leaving 13 bases between them. This CDR3 is CASSPRGQSNTGELFF. The CDR3 nucleotides read TGTGCCAGTAGTCCCCGCGGACAGTCGAACACCGGGGAGCTGTTTTTT.

The chain uses TRBV9 and TRBJ2-7; D might be TRBD1 (5 bases). Germline V gives CDR1 SGDLS, CDR2 YYNGEE. V lost 0 bases and J lost 6, with 13 bases in between. This CDR3 is built from 14 residues. The CDR3 DNA sequence: TGTGCCAGCAGCGTAGAAGGGGCTCAGGCCGAGCAGTACTTC. This gives the protein CASSVEGAQAEQYF.

This clone is medium-sized. The chain couples TRBV4-1 to TRBJ1-5; 9 positions agree with TRBD1. The CDR3 consists of 15 residues. V dropped 1 base and J dropped 5; count of bases not matched to a gene: 3. Germline V gives CDR1 MGHRA, CDR2 YSYEKL. CDR3 protein: CASSQGGQGYQPQHF. The DNA for the CDR3 is TGCGCCAGCAGCCAAGGGGGACAGGGTTATCAGCCCCAGCATTTT.

This rearrangement joins TRBV6-5 to TRBJ1-6; D is ambiguous. Germline CDR1 MNHEY, CDR2 SVGAGI. The V gene lost 2 bases and the J gene lost 5 bases, with 10 bases spanning the gap. The CDR3 length is 15 residues. Written as DNA, the CDR3 is TGTGCCAGCAGTTACGCCGCAGGTGATAATTCACCCCTCCACTTT. Amino acids: CASSYAAGDNSPLHF.

V is TRBV6-5 and J is TRBJ2-7; D is perhaps TRBD1 (5 bases). The CDR3 extends over 14 amino acids. V shed 2 bases and J shed 4 bases, with 12 bases lying between them. Germline V gene data show CDR1 as MNHEY and CDR2 as SVGAGI. CDR3 DNA: TGTGCCAGCAGTTACGAACCCAGGGTGTACGAGCAGTACTTC. As protein: CASSYEPRVYEQYF.

The chain joins TRBV7-2 to TRBJ2-5; D tentatively fits TRBD1 or TRBD2 (6 bases each). V lost 3 bases and J 5 bases, leaving 16 bases between the germline ends. The CDR3 covers 15 residues. CDR1 and CDR2 (germline): SGHTA, FQGNSA. DNA of the CDR3: TGTGCCAGCAGCTTGGGGGCGGGGTCCGCGGAGACCCAGTACTTC. Amino acids: CASSLGAGSAETQYF.

This clone is labeled as medium-sized (0.01 to 0.1%). The genes are TRBV28 and TRBJ1-5; a possible D gene is TRBD1 (6 bases). CDR1 is MDHEN and CDR2 is SYDVKM in the germline V gene. There are 15 residues in the CDR3. Trimming took 6 bases from V and 3 from J, leaving 15 bases between them. The CDR3 sequence: CASSPPTGTNQPQHF. In nucleotides, the CDR3 is TGTGCCAGCAGCCCCCCAACAGGGACCAATCAGCCCCAGCATTTT.

The genes are TRBV9 and TRBJ2-5; 13 nucleotides agree with TRBD2. The V gene end was trimmed by 4 bases and the J gene end by 5 bases; junction bases not matched to a gene: 5. The length of the CDR3 is 15 residues. Germline lookup yields CDR1 SGDLS and CDR2 YYNGEE. CDR3 in amino acids: CASSWGLAGRETQYF. CDR3 bases: TGTGCCAGCAGCTGGGGACTAGCGGGGAGGGAGACCCAGTACTTC.

V usage is TRBV6-5 and J usage is TRBJ2-6; D remains unclear. The CDR3 extends over 14 amino acids. Germline V CDR1 and CDR2: MNHEY, SVGAGI. V was trimmed by 0 bases and J by 0 bases, leaving 0 bases between them. Here the CDR3 reads CASSYSSGANVLTF. CDR3 nucleotides: TGTGCCAGCAGTTACTCCTCTGGGGCCAACGTCCTGACTTTC.

CDR3 region: CASRSLAGANVLTF. The CDR3 nucleotides are TGTGCTTCCAGGTCCCTGGCGGGGGCCAACGTCCTGACTTTC. This chain connects TRBV6-5 to TRBJ2-6; unclear D gene. The germline CDR1 and CDR2 sequences are MNHEY and SVGAGI. CDR3 length: 14 residues.

The rearrangement links TRBV25-1 to TRBJ2-2; D remains unclear. This CDR3 is 15 amino acids long. Germline CDR1 reads MGHDK; CDR2 reads SYGVNS. V lost 2 bases and J lost 0, with 7 bases in between. CDR3 in amino acids: CASSEGASNTGELFF. DNA of the CDR3: TGTGCCAGCAGTGAAGGTGCTTCGAACACCGGGGAGCTGTTTTTT. The variable domain in full, completed from reference TRBV25-1 and TRBJ2-2, reads EADIYQTPRYLVIGTGKKITLECSQTMGHDKMYWYQQDPGMELHLIHYSYGVNSTEKGDLSSESTVSRIRTEHFPLTLESARPSHTSQYLCASSEGASNTGELFFGEGSRLTVL.

V and J are TRBV5-1 and TRBJ2-3, with TRBD1 matching 8 bases. The germline V gene encodes CDR1 SGHRS and CDR2 YFSETQ. V lost 3 bases, J lost 2 bases, and 8 bases stayed unmatched. There are 16 residues in the CDR3. CDR3 DNA sequence: TGCGCCAGCAGCTCAGGACAGGGATCATACACAGATACGCAGTATTTT. Encoded protein: CASSSGQGSYTDTQYF.

The V and J genes are TRBV30 and TRBJ2-3; 10 nucleotides agree with TRBD2. V trimming: 1 base; J trimming: 2 bases; junction bases outside the gene matches: 3. CDR3 size: 15 residues. Germline loops: CDR1 GTSNPN, CDR2 SVGIG (reference sequence). The CDR3 DNA reads TGTGCCTGGAGTGGACTAGCGGGCTTCACAGATACGCAGTATTTT. Its protein is CAWSGLAGFTDTQYF. The variable domain in full, completed from reference TRBV30 and TRBJ2-3, reads SQTIHQWPATLVQPVGSPLSLECTVEGTSNPNLYWYRQAAGRGLQLLFYSVGIGQISSEVPQNLSASRPQDRQFILSSKKLLLSDSGFYLCAWSGLAGFTDTQYFGPGTRLTVL.

This clone came up once. The rearrangement joins TRBV6-5 to TRBJ2-1; D tentatively reads TRBD1 or TRBD2 (5 bases each). This CDR3 has 13 residues. V gave up 6 bases and J gave up 5 bases, with 11 bases separating them. The germline V gene has CDR1 MNHEY and CDR2 SVGAGI. CDR3 DNA sequence: TGTGCCAGCAGCCGGGACCCAGACAATGAGCAGTTCTTC. Translated, it gives CASSRDPDNEQFF.

The rearrangement links TRBV4-3 to TRBJ1-2; 7 positions agree with TRBD1. Germline CDR1 LGHNA, CDR2 YSLEER. The V gene end was trimmed by 3 bases and the J gene end by 8 bases; junction bases not matched to a gene: 6. The CDR3 totals 13 residues. CDR3 sequence: CASSQFYRGGYTF. CDR3 nucleotide sequence: TGCGCCAGCAGCCAGTTTTACAGGGGAGGCTACACCTTC.